This entry features one T cell receptor beta chain sequence. Its ends do not fully match the called genes, so a read error is possible. Seattle participants joined during active infection and were tracked over time. The table came from immunoSEQ multiplex PCR; TCRdb's copy has only in-frame clones and leaves some out. The sample has 430,000 or so clones, roughly 89% seen once. These data come from a study of blood T cell repertoires in COVID-19. Study as a whole: Samples taken during acute and convalescent COVID-19 were collected in the United States, Italy and Spain. PBMCs, B-cell-depleted T cells, or T cells were the source of the cDNA or gDNA that made up the material.

CDR3 size: 17 residues. CDR1 and CDR2 from the germline V gene are SNHLY and FYNNEI. The receptor comes from a man aged 18 to 30 with COVID-19, enrolled during active disease. This chain links TRBV2 with TRBJ1-5; 10 bases are shared with TRBD1. The sequencing sample was made of peripheral blood. The CDR3 loop reads CASREGTGVRGNQPQHF. CDR3 DNA sequence: TGTGCCAGCAGGGAAGGGACAGGGGTAAGGGGCAATCAGCCCCAGCATTTT.